A selection of T cell receptor beta chains follows, all from one sample in a study of a mutant IDH1 vaccine in newly diagnosed glioma. The data were produced by immunoSEQ multiplex PCR, yet TCRdb's version contains in-frame clones alone and is incomplete. Among about 83,000 clones listed, roughly 77% were seen once. Their specific antigens are unknown. Sample: PBMCs, taken from a glioma patient whose treatment included an IDH1 peptide vaccine. The receptor set was obtained from a man aged 35 to 55 with glioma. CDR3s include the opening cysteine and the closing phenylalanine or tryptophan. Fields, in order: clone size, V gene, J gene, D gene, CDR3 protein, CDR3 DNA. A D gene is named only where the DNA matches it firmly. Some rows have no size entry. The others give once, few or many, or a class for an expanded clone.

few,TRBV27,TRBJ1-6,TRBD1,CASSPGGQGRGTPLHF,TGTGCCAGCAGTCCGGGCGGACAGGGGAGAGGGACACCCCTCCACTTT
NA,TRBV7-8,TRBJ1-5,NA,CASSLAGGEVGNQPQHF,TGTGCCAGCAGCTTAGCGGGGGGGGAGGTCGGCAATCAGCCCCAGCATTTT
NA,TRBV4-3,TRBJ1-5,NA,CASSQDWDNNQPQHF,TGCGCCAGCAGCCAAGATTGGGACAACAATCAGCCCCAGCATTTT
once,TRBV30,TRBJ2-7,TRBD1,CAWSVWNRGYEQYF,TGTGCCTGGAGTGTCTGGAACAGGGGTTACGAGCAGTACTTC
few,TRBV19,TRBJ1-5,NA,CASSTSSGPQHF,TGTGCCAGTAGCACATCCTCGGGGCCCCAGCATTTT
NA,TRBV2,TRBJ2-3,TRBD2,CASSSSGLDTQYF,TGTGCCAGCAGCTCTAGCGGATTGGATACGCAGTATTTT
NA,TRBV5-1,TRBJ2-5,NA,CASSLFRGPQETQYF,TGCGCCAGCAGCTTGTTCAGGGGCCCCCAAGAGACCCAGTACTTC
few,TRBV4-3,TRBJ1-1,TRBD1,CASSSGGQRAFF,TGCGCCAGCAGCTCAGGGGGGCAACGGGCTTTCTTT
NA,TRBV5-1,TRBJ2-7,TRBD2,CASSLVAGTHEQYF,TGCGCCAGCAGCTTGGTAGCGGGAACCCACGAGCAGTACTTC
NA,TRBV25-1,TRBJ2-1,TRBD2,CASSELGLAGDNEQFF,TGTGCCAGCAGTGAATTAGGGCTAGCGGGGGACAATGAGCAGTTCTTC
NA,TRBV19,TRBJ1-2,TRBD1,CASSRTGDGYTF,TGTGCCAGTAGCCGGACAGGGGATGGCTACACCTTC
NA,TRBV4-1,TRBJ2-7,NA,CASSQESGDYEQYF,TGCGCCAGCAGCCAAGAATCAGGGGACTACGAGCAGTACTTC
NA,TRBV5-1,TRBJ2-5,NA,CASSRFRPGETQYF,TGCGCCAGCAGTCGCTTCCGGCCCGGGGAGACCCAGTACTTC
NA,TRBV25-1,TRBJ2-7,NA,CASRKLDSYEQYF,TGTGCCAGCAGGAAGCTTGACAGTTACGAGCAGTACTTC
few,TRBV7-2,TRBJ2-7,NA,CASSLPTYEQYF,TGTGCCAGCAGCTTACCAACCTACGAGCAGTACTTC